The 13 T cell receptor beta chains below come from one sample, sequenced in a study of blood T cell repertoires in COVID-19. The method was immunoSEQ multiplex PCR; TCRdb's version includes in-frame clones alone and lacks a portion of them. The sample yields 200,000 to 250,000 clones, 88% seen once. The sample consisted of peripheral blood. The source of these receptors is a man between 65 and 85 years old with acute or convalescent COVID-19.

Points on this clone: The sample carries other DNA sequences with the same CDR3. This chain joins TRBV5-1 and TRBJ2-5, with a weak D call TRBD1 (5 bases). The CDR3 is 14 amino acids. Trimming pared 2 bases from V and 0 bases from J, leaving 8 bases between. Germline V lookup: CDR1 SGHRS, CDR2 YFSETQ. DNA for the CDR3: TGCGCCAGCAGCTTATCAGGGAACCAAGAGACCCAGTACTTC. Encoded protein: CASSLSGNQETQYF.

The CDR3 coding sequence is TGTGCCAGCAGTCCGATAGGGCTAGCGGGAGTCGAGCAGTACTTC. Its protein product is CASSPIGLAGVEQYF. The J gene is TRBJ2-7, the V gene TRBV3-1 (or the pseudogene TRBV3-2); 10 nucleotides line up with TRBD2. The CDR3 loop spans 15 amino acids. Germline values: CDR1 LGHDT, CDR2 YNNKEL (reference sequence). With 6 bases clipped from V and 6 bases from J, the junction kept 11 bases outside the gene matches.

V and J are TRBV7-9 and TRBJ2-1; the match to TRBD2 covers 11 bases. The CDR3 contains 14 residues. V lost 7 bases to trimming and J lost 6 bases; unmatched junction nucleotides: 5. From germline, CDR1 is SEHNR and CDR2 FQNEAQ (reference sequence). CDR3 nucleotide sequence: TGTGCCAGCACCATAGCGGGAGGGGCCAATGAGCAGTTCTTC. Translation gives CASTIAGGANEQFF.

The rearrangement links TRBV10-3 to TRBJ1-5; a weak D match, TRBD1 (6 bases). The V gene's germline CDR1 is ENHRY and CDR2 SYGVKD. This CDR3 spans 14 amino acids. V lost 4 bases and J 6 bases, leaving 13 bases between the germline ends. CDR3 sequence: CAISVGQTGQPQHF. Written as DNA, the CDR3 is TGTGCCATCAGTGTAGGACAGACAGGTCAGCCCCAGCATTTT.

As concerns this clone: This same CDR3 is encoded by further DNA sequences in the sample. The V and J genes are TRBV7-3 and TRBJ2-1, with 10 bases lining up with TRBD2. CDR3 length equals 14 residues. V shed 2 bases and J 8 bases; nucleotides not matched to a gene: 3. CDR1 and CDR2 (germline): SGHTA, FQGTGA. The CDR3 nucleotides are TGTGCCAGCAGCTTAGGGCTAGCGGGAGATGAGCAGTTCTTC. Protein: CASSLGLAGDEQFF.

The chain recombines TRBV14 with TRBJ2-3; 14 bases agree with TRBD2. This CDR3 region has 18 residues. V lost 0 bases to trimming and J lost 6 bases; unmatched junction nucleotides: 8. The germline CDR1 and CDR2 sequences are SGHDN and FVKESK. CDR3 amino acids: CASSQDSGTSGRWDTQYF. DNA of the CDR3: TGTGCCAGCAGCCAAGATTCGGGGACTAGCGGGAGATGGGATACGCAGTATTTT.

This clone came up once. The chain combines TRBV27 with TRBJ2-5, with D possibly matching TRBD1 (6 bases). The CDR3 covers 14 residues. V dropped 5 bases and J dropped 3 bases, with 13 bases sitting between them. Germline V gene lookup returns CDR1 MNHEY and CDR2 SMNVEV (reference sequence). CDR3 protein: CASSPWDTKETQYF. The DNA of the CDR3 is TGTGCCAGCAGTCCCTGGGACACTAAAGAGACCCAGTACTTC.

V is TRBV3-1 (or the pseudogene TRBV3-2) and J is TRBJ2-6, with D hard to call. Germline-derived CDR1 and CDR2 are LGHDT and YNNKEL (reference sequence). Trimming removed 7 bases at V and 4 bases at J, with 8 bases between. CDR3 size: 13 residues. The CDR3 DNA follows: TGTGCCAGCACACAGCCCGGGGCCAACGTCCTGACTTTC. Translating it yields CASTQPGANVLTF.

The V call is TRBV5-1, the J call TRBJ2-5; a weak D match, TRBD2 (7 bases). The CDR3 is made up of 15 amino acids. Germline lookup yields CDR1 SGHRS and CDR2 YFSETQ. Trimming took off 0 bases at V and 4 bases at J, with 13 bases between the two ends. In DNA form, the CDR3 reads TGCGCCAGCAGCTTGGGGCAGGGGAGGGGAGAGACCCAGTACTTC. Its protein is CASSLGQGRGETQYF.

The genes are TRBV19 and TRBJ1-1; weak D call: TRBD1 (6 bases). The V gene lost 7 bases and the J gene lost 3 bases, with 12 bases spanning the gap. The CDR3 runs 13 residues. Germline-derived CDR1 and CDR2 are LNHDA and SQIVND (reference sequence). The CDR3 bases are TGTGCCAGTAAACGGGGGGCGGACACTGAAGCTTTCTTT. This translates into CASKRGADTEAFF.

The chain has TRBV19 and TRBJ2-1; D is unresolved. Looked up from germline, CDR1 is LNHDA and CDR2 is SQIVND (reference sequence). The length of the CDR3 is 15 residues. The V gene lost 5 bases and the J gene lost 0 bases, with 11 bases spanning the gap. Here the CDR3 DNA reads TGTGCCAGTAGTCCAGCGACGAGCTCCTACAATGAGCAGTTCTTC. Translated: CASSPATSSYNEQFF.

The rearrangement uses TRBV19 and TRBJ2-7; perhaps TRBD1 as D (7 bases). Germline CDR1 reads LNHDA; CDR2 reads SQIVND (reference sequence). This CDR3 spans 15 amino acids. Trimming removed 1 base from V and 2 bases from J, with 12 bases in between. Here the CDR3 reads CASSIAPGGTYEQYF. In DNA, the CDR3 is TGTGCCAGTAGTATAGCCCCAGGGGGGACCTACGAGCAGTACTTC.

The chain carries TRBV4-2 and TRBJ1-1; D is ambiguous. The CDR3 loop spans 13 amino acids. The germline V gene has CDR1 LGHNA and CDR2 YNFKEQ. Trimming pared 8 bases from V and 2 bases from J, leaving 12 bases between. CDR3 sequence: CASAAQFNTEAFF. In DNA, the CDR3 is TGTGCCAGCGCCGCCCAGTTCAACACTGAAGCTTTCTTT.